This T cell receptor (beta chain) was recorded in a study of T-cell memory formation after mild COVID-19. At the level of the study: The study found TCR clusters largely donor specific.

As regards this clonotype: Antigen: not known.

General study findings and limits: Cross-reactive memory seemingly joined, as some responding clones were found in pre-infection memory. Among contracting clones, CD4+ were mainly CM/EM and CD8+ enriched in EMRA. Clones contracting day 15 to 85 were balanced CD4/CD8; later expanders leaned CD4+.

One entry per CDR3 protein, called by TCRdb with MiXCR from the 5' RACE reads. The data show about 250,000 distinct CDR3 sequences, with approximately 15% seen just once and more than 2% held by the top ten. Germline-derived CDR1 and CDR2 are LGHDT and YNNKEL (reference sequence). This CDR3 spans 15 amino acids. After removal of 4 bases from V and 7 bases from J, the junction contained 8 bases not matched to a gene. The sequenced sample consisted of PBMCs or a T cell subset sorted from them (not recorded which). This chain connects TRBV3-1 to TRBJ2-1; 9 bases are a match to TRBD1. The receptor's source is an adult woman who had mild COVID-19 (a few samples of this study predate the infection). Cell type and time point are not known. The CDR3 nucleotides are TGTGCCAGCAGCCCCTATCTGACAGGGGGAAATGAGCAGTTCTTC. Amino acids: CASSPYLTGGNEQFF.